The 30 T cell receptor beta chains below come from one sample, sequenced in a study of tissue T cells after allogeneic stem cell transplantation. Repertoires were generated with immunoSEQ multiplex PCR, while TCRdb's copy carries only in-frame clones and drops some. The sample lists around 6,100 clones, about 50% occurring once. Noted time point: mouse harvest day 14 after allogeneic transplant. Mouse grafts combined 10^7 T-cell-depleted bone marrow cells with 10^6 splenic CD5+ T cells. Sequencing input: gut tissue. All receptors derive from a female BALB/c mouse given C57BL/6 T cells with graft-versus-host disease after an allogeneic hematopoietic cell transplant.

By its share, this clone is medium-sized. Each gene name is a mouse one. The read falls 1 residue short of the CDR3 end, and the missing part is taken from the germline J gene. The chain carries TRBV13-2 and TRBJ2-7; 8 bases match TRBD2. In germline, CDR1 is NNHNN, CDR2 SYGAGS (reference sequence). Trimming cost V 4 bases and J 4 bases; bases outside gene matches: 4. The CDR3 length is 13 residues. CDR3 region: CASGRTGSYEQYF. The DNA read from the CDR3 is TGTGCCAGCGGTCGGACTGGGAGTTATGAACAGTAC.

Worth noting for this clone: Germline and genes: mouse. The read terminates 1 residue ahead of where the CDR3 ends, so the germline J gene completes it. The chain combines TRBV26 with TRBJ2-2; D unresolved. The germline V gene encodes CDR1 KGHPV and CDR2 FQNQEV (reference sequence). V lost 4 bases, J lost 0 bases, and 9 bases lay in between. The CDR3 consists of 15 residues. CDR3 region: CASSQQASNTGQLYF. Partial CDR3 DNA: TGTGCCAGCAGTCAGCAGGCCTCAAACACCGGGCAGCTCTAC.

This clone is medium-sized by share. Genes and germline come from the mouse. The read falls 1 residue short of the CDR3 end, and the missing part is taken from the germline J gene. The chain links TRBV26 to TRBJ2-5, with unresolved D. This CDR3 spans 12 amino acids. V gave up 3 bases and J gave up 5 bases, with 6 bases separating them. The germline V gene has CDR1 KGHPV and CDR2 FQNQEV (reference sequence). CDR3 bases read: TGTGCCAGCAGTCTTGAGGGAGACACCCAGTAC. Its protein product is CASSLEGDTQY. The complete CDR3 reads CASSLEGDTQYF.

This clone is medium-sized in the sample. Mouse gene names and germline throughout. The read ends 1 residue early relative to the CDR3; the germline J gene fills the gap. The genes are TRBV14 and TRBJ2-1; 7 bases map to TRBD2. Germline V gene sequence: CDR1 SGHDT, CDR2 FRDEAV. The CDR3 contains 14 residues. V trimming: 7 bases; J trimming: 3 bases; junction bases outside the gene matches: 7. CDR3 DNA, as far as it was read: TGTGCCAGCCAGCTTGGGGGGTTCTATGCTGAGCAGTTC. It encodes CASQLGGFYAEQF. The CDR3 in its entirety is CASQLGGFYAEQFF.

As for this clone: Gene labels here are mouse ones. The sequenced part of the CDR3 DNA is TGTGCCAGCGGGCAGGGAGCCAACCAGGCTCCGCTT. It translates to CASGQGANQAPL. In full, the CDR3 is CASGQGANQAPLF. The chain employs TRBV13-2 and TRBJ1-5, with D perhaps TRBD1 (5 bases). The DNA ends 1 residue before the CDR3 does, and the rest of the CDR3 is filled in from the germline J gene. Trimming left V 5 bases short and J 3 bases short, with 9 bases between. This CDR3 is 13 amino acids long. From germline, CDR1 is NNHNN and CDR2 SYGAGS (reference sequence).

A remark on this clone: Mouse gene names and germline throughout. The CDR3 end falls 1 residue outside the read, so it is completed with the germline J gene. The chain couples TRBV15 to TRBJ2-4, with 8 nucleotides matching TRBD2. Germline V gives CDR1 SGHND, CDR2 FRSKSL. After removal of 4 bases from V and 2 bases from J, the junction contained 5 bases not matched to a gene. This CDR3 contains 15 residues. The CDR3: CASSWGGRNQNTLYF. The CDR3 bases that were read are TGTGCCAGCAGTTGGGGGGGCCGGAATCAAAACACCTTGTAC.

This clone has just a few counts. Germline and genes: mouse. The missing CDR3 end, 1 residue past where the read stops, is filled in from the germline J gene. The genes are TRBV26 and TRBJ2-7; D is unresolved. The V and J ends lost 4 bases and 7 bases respectively, with 11 bases between them. This CDR3 comprises 12 residues. CDR1 and CDR2 (germline): KGHPV, FQNQEV (reference sequence). The sequenced part of the CDR3 DNA is TGTGCCAGCAGTCCGTCGGCGCGGGAACAGTAC. It specifies CASSPSAREQY. From start to end, the CDR3 is CASSPSAREQYF.

Details on this clone: Gene names are mouse gene names. Read sequence stops 1 residue before the CDR3 end, and the germline J gene provides the missing end. The V gene is TRBV19, the J gene TRBJ2-3; TRBD1 or TRBD2 may be the D gene (6 bases each). The germline gives CDR1 FNHDT, CDR2 SITEND (reference sequence). This CDR3 contains 11 residues. V was shortened by 0 bases and J by 10 bases, with 6 bases between the two germline ends. The covered CDR3 bases are TGTGCCAGCAGTATAGGGGGGCCGCTGTAT. As protein: CASSIGGPLY. The CDR3 in full is CASSIGGPLYF.

This clone turned up a few times. These gene names are mouse names. The read terminates 1 residue ahead of where the CDR3 ends, so the germline J gene completes it. The rearrangement uses TRBV14 and TRBJ2-1; 11 nucleotides align to TRBD1. The germline CDR1 and CDR2 sequences are SGHDT and FRDEAV. J was trimmed by 4 bases and V by 4 bases; bases with no gene match: 4. The CDR3 has 15 residues. The part of the CDR3 DNA that was read is TGTGCCAGCAGTGGACAGGGGGCTAGGTATGCTGAGCAGTTC. It encodes CASSGQGARYAEQF. The full CDR3 is CASSGQGARYAEQFF.

Only a few counts were recorded for this clone. Mouse names are used for the genes. The read finishes 1 residue shy of the CDR3 end, and the germline J gene is used to complete it. The rearrangement joins TRBV1 to TRBJ2-5, with a weak D call TRBD2 (6 bases). The ends were cut back, 1 base at V and 6 bases at J, with 11 bases in the middle. This CDR3 is 14 amino acids long. Germline V gene sequence: CDR1 NSQYPW, CDR2 LRSPGD (reference sequence). The covered CDR3 bases are TGCACCTGCAGTGCAGTGGGGGTACGGGACACCCAGTAC. This encodes CTCSAVGVRDTQY. The whole CDR3 protein is CTCSAVGVRDTQYF.

Of note for this clone: At one end, the junction sequence differs from germline, possibly due to a read error. These gene names are mouse names. Sequencing ends 1 residue short of the CDR3 end; the germline J gene provides the rest. The chain combines TRBV1 with TRBJ2-1; 10 nucleotides align to TRBD2. The CDR3 spans 15 residues. Germline CDR1 and CDR2: NSQYPW and LRSPGD (reference sequence). The sequenced CDR3 bases are TGCACCTGCTGTGCAGCTGGGGGGGCCTATGCTGAGCAGTTC. Encoded protein: CTCCAAGGAYAEQF. The entire CDR3 reads CTCCAAGGAYAEQFF.

On this clone itself: Mouse names are used for the genes. The read falls 1 residue short of the CDR3 end, and the missing part is taken from the germline J gene. The V call is TRBV26, the J call TRBJ1-1; the D is unclear. Trimming stripped 1 base from V and 1 base from J, with 4 bases between. This CDR3 has 13 residues. Germline assignment: CDR1 KGHPV and CDR2 FQNQEV (reference sequence). The CDR3 protein is CASSLWQNTEVFF. The sequenced part of the CDR3 DNA is TGTGCCAGCAGTCTGTGGCAAAACACAGAAGTCTTC.

Details on this clone: Mouse gene names and germline throughout. The read comes to an end 1 residue before the CDR3 does, leaving the germline J gene to fill in the end. The rearrangement links TRBV16 to TRBJ1-1, with 8 bases that match TRBD1. V shed 5 bases and J 4 bases; nucleotides not matched to a gene: 3. There are 13 residues in the CDR3. From germline, CDR1 is SGHSA and CDR2 FRNQAP. CDR3 DNA, as far as it was read: TGTGCAAGCAGCCCCGACAGGGGCACAGAAGTCTTC. It is translated as CASSPDRGTEVF. The entire CDR3 protein is CASSPDRGTEVFF. Using reference TRBV16 and TRBJ1-1 for the parts outside the CDR3, the full variable domain is NAGVIQTPRHKVTGKGQEATLWCEPISGHSAVFWYRQTIVQGLEFLTYFRNQAPIDDSGMPKERFSAQMPNQSHSTLKIQSTQPQDSAVYLCASSPDRGTEVFFGKGTRLTVV.

Note on this clone: Any gene name here is a mouse gene name. The read gets to within 1 residue of the CDR3 end, and the germline J gene fills in the rest. This chain connects TRBV3 to TRBJ1-1, with D possibly matching TRBD1 (6 bases). The germline V gene has CDR1 SNHLY and CDR2 FYNGKV (reference sequence). This CDR3 has 14 amino acids. V was clipped by 3 bases and J by 0 bases, with 8 bases between them. Partial CDR3 DNA: TGTGCCAGCAGCTTGGGACACTCAAACACAGAAGTCTTC. Translated, it gives CASSLGHSNTEVF. The full CDR3 reads CASSLGHSNTEVFF.

Comment on this clone: Gene names and germline match the mouse. Sequencing ends 1 residue short of the CDR3 end; the germline J gene provides the rest. The chain recombines TRBV15 with TRBJ2-3; 10 bases align to TRBD2. The V and J ends lost 4 bases and 3 bases, in that order; junction bases with no gene match: 4. The CDR3 consists of 15 residues. Germline CDR1 is SGHND and CDR2 is FRSKSL. The CDR3 bases that were read are TGTGCCAGCAGTTCGACTGGGGGGAAGGCAGAAACGCTGTAT. Translated: CASSSTGGKAETLY. The entire CDR3 is CASSSTGGKAETLYF.

This clone is categorized as medium-sized. Each gene name is a mouse one. With the read ending 1 residue before the CDR3 end, the germline J gene is used to fill in that end. The chain has TRBV23 and TRBJ2-2; the table names TRBD2, a call not compared with the DNA. The CDR3 consists of 17 residues. Per germline, CDR1 KGHTA and CDR2 FQNQQP. The CDR3 spells CSSSQFWGGAGTGQLYF. CDR3 bases read: TGCTCCAGCAGTCAATTCTGGGGGGGCGCGGGCACCGGGCAGCTCTAC.

This clone counts as medium-sized. Any gene name here is a mouse gene name. The CDR3 end is not reached by the read, which stops 1 residue before it; the germline J gene fills it in. The chain links TRBV17 to TRBJ1-4; maybe TRBD1 (5 bases). The germline gives CDR1 MNHDT, CDR2 YYDKIL. The CDR3 has 14 amino acids. Deletions cut 3 bases from V and 4 bases from J, with 9 bases between. This CDR3 is CASSSGQVNERLFF. CDR3 DNA (partial): TGTGCTAGCAGTAGCGGACAAGTCAACGAAAGATTATTT.

This clone occurred a few times. The genes and germline here are from mouse. The CDR3 goes on 1 residue after the read ends, and that part is filled in from the germline J gene. V and J are TRBV12-2 and TRBJ2-1; weak D call: TRBD2 (6 bases). Trimming took 0 bases from V and 3 from J, leaving 11 bases between them. The germline gives CDR1 SGHLS, CDR2 HYDKME. This CDR3 contains 15 residues. The DNA read from the CDR3 is TGTGCCAGCTCTCTCGAATGGGGGACCTATGCTGAGCAGTTC. It codes for CASSLEWGTYAEQF. From start to end, the CDR3 is CASSLEWGTYAEQFF.

Worth noting for this clone: Mouse gene names apply. Read sequence stops 1 residue before the CDR3 end, and the germline J gene provides the missing end. This chain links TRBV5 with TRBJ1-1, with 10 bases aligning to TRBD1. Germline values: CDR1 LGHNA, CDR2 YNLKQL (reference sequence). The V segment lost 4 bases and the J segment 4 bases; nucleotides outside the gene matches: 3. CDR3 length: 14 amino acids. CDR3 region: CASSLTGGGTEVFF. CDR3 bases read: TGTGCCAGCAGCCTGACAGGGGGCGGCACAGAAGTCTTC.

Remarks on this clone: Here the gene names and germline are mouse. The read finishes 1 residue shy of the CDR3 end, and the germline J gene is used to complete it. V gene TRBV12-2 combines with J gene TRBJ1-1; TRBD1 might be the D (5 bases). V lost 0 bases and J 0 bases, leaving 7 bases between the germline ends. Germline V gene sequence: CDR1 SGHLS, CDR2 HYDKME. The CDR3 runs to 14 residues. The CDR3 here is CASSLRTPNTEVFF. The sequenced CDR3 bases are TGTGCCAGCTCTCTCCGGACACCAAACACAGAAGTCTTC.

This clone was observed a few times. The genes are named according to mouse. The missing CDR3 end, 1 residue past where the read stops, is filled in from the germline J gene. The J gene is TRBJ2-7, the V gene TRBV15, with D possibly called TRBD1 or TRBD2 (5 bases each). This CDR3 comprises 14 residues. Germline V CDR1 and CDR2: SGHND, FRSKSL. V gave up 1 base and J gave up 0 bases, with 7 bases separating them. The sequenced CDR3 bases are TGTGCCAGCAGTTTAGGGGGGAGCTCCTATGAACAGTAC. It encodes CASSLGGSSYEQY. Given in full, the CDR3 is CASSLGGSSYEQYF.

To note about this clone: Gene names denote mouse genes. The read ends 1 residue before the CDR3 terminus; that terminus is restored from the germline J gene. The chain joins TRBV13-2 to TRBJ1-6; D gene ambiguous. TRBJ1-6 is flagged as an ORF with uncertain function. CDR1 is NNHNN and CDR2 is SYGAGS in the germline V gene (reference sequence). The CDR3 is 12 residues long. Trimming removed 0 bases at V and 6 bases at J, with 1 base between. This CDR3 reads CASGDVNSPLYF. Partial CDR3 DNA: TGTGCCAGCGGTGATGTTAATTCGCCCCTCTAC.

This clone came up a few times. Gene and germline names: mouse. The read stops 1 residue short of the end of the CDR3; the missing end is completed from the germline J gene. The V call is TRBV23, the J call TRBJ2-3; the table names TRBD2, a call not compared with the DNA. Germline V gene lookup returns CDR1 KGHTA and CDR2 FQNQQP. This CDR3 contains 16 residues. The CDR3 sequence: CSSSQSGGGDAETLYF. CDR3 bases read: TGCTCCAGCAGTCAATCGGGTGGGGGAGATGCAGAAACGCTGTAT.

This clone is labeled as medium-sized (0.01 to 0.1%). Gene names denote mouse genes. Sequencing ends 1 residue short of the CDR3 end; the germline J gene provides the rest. The rearrangement uses TRBV3 and TRBJ1-3; D gene ambiguous. CDR3 length: 14 amino acids. Trimming pared 4 bases from V and 0 bases from J, leaving 7 bases between. Germline CDR1 and CDR2: SNHLY and FYNGKV (reference sequence). The CDR3 loop reads CASSSTNSGNTLYF. The sequenced CDR3 bases are TGTGCCAGCAGCTCGACAAATTCTGGAAATACGCTCTAT. Supplemented by reference TRBV3 and TRBJ1-3, the full variable domain reads GPKVLQIPSHQIIDMGQMVTLNCDPVSNHLYFYWYKQILGQQMEFLVNFYNGKVMEKSKLFKDQFSVERPDGSYFTLKIQPTALEDSAVYFCASSSTNSGNTLYFGEGSRLIVV.

About this clone itself: All gene names here are mouse names. Read data end 1 residue before the CDR3 end; the end is taken from the germline J gene. The J gene is TRBJ2-3, the V gene TRBV13-1; D is possibly TRBD2 (7 bases). Germline V gene sequence: CDR1 NSHNY, CDR2 SYGAGN. CDR3 length equals 13 residues. V was shortened by 5 bases and J by 4 bases, with 11 bases between the two germline ends. The DNA read from the CDR3 is TGTGCCAGCAGGGGGGGGACATCAGAAACGCTGTAT. It codes for CASRGGTSETLY. The CDR3 in its entirety is CASRGGTSETLYF.

Concerning this clone: These gene names are mouse names. The CDR3 is cut off 1 residue early in the read; its end comes from the germline J gene. V usage is TRBV16 and J usage is TRBJ1-1; D is undetermined. Trimming removed 1 base from V and 0 bases from J, with 6 bases in between. Germline CDR1 reads SGHSA; CDR2 reads FRNQAP. The CDR3 runs 14 residues. CDR3 DNA (partial): TGTGCAAGCAGCTTAGTTGCATCAAACACAGAAGTCTTC. It translates to CASSLVASNTEVF. The whole CDR3 reads CASSLVASNTEVFF.

This clone was seen a handful of times. These gene names are mouse names. With the read ending 1 residue before the CDR3 end, the germline J gene is used to fill in that end. The rearrangement uses TRBV15 and TRBJ2-7; perhaps TRBD1 as D (5 bases). V lost 1 base to trimming and J lost 3 bases, with 7 bases between them. Germline V gene data show CDR1 as SGHND and CDR2 as FRSKSL. The CDR3 has 13 residues. The CDR3 bases that were read are TGTGCCAGCAGTTTAGGGACAATCTATGAACAGTAC. Amino acids: CASSLGTIYEQY. The CDR3 in its entirety is CASSLGTIYEQYF.

With respect to this clone: Here the gene names and germline are mouse. The sequence runs out 1 residue before the end of the CDR3; the remainder is reconstructed from the germline J gene. This chain connects TRBV3 to TRBJ2-7, with TRBD2 matching 11 bases. Trimming cost V 5 bases and J 0 bases; bases outside gene matches: 3. Germline V CDR1 and CDR2: SNHLY, FYNGKV (reference sequence). This CDR3 is built from 15 residues. The CDR3 region is CASSRDWGFSYEQYF. CDR3 bases read: TGTGCCAGCAGCCGGGACTGGGGGTTCTCCTATGAACAGTAC.

For this clone: Gene labels here are mouse ones. Here the CDR3 reads CASSQDWGENTQYF. Incomplete CDR3 DNA: TGTGCCAGCAGCCAAGACTGGGGGGAGAACACCCAGTAC. V is TRBV2 and J is TRBJ2-5; 8 nucleotides align to TRBD2. The CDR3 end falls 1 residue outside the read, so it is completed with the germline J gene. Trimming cost V 0 bases and J 7 bases; bases outside gene matches: 3. The CDR3 extends over 14 amino acids. In germline, CDR1 is LGHNA, CDR2 YSYQKL. The complete variable domain, with remaining parts taken from reference TRBV2 and TRBJ2-5, reads DPKIIQKPKYLVAVTGSEKILICEQYLGHNAMYWYRQSAKKPLEFMFSYSYQKLMDNQTASSRFQPQSSKKNHLDLQITALKPDDSATYFCASSQDWGENTQYFGPGTRLLVL.

Note on this clone: Gene labels here are mouse ones. The read finishes 1 residue shy of the CDR3 end, and the germline J gene is used to complete it. The chain combines TRBV12-1 with TRBJ1-1; no definite D call. Between the trimmed V and J ends, which lost 0 bases and 4 bases, there was a span of 8 bases. Per germline, CDR1 SGHSN and CDR2 HYEKVE. The CDR3 runs 13 residues. The covered CDR3 bases are TGTGCCAGCTCTCTCGGAGGGCGCACAGAAGTCTTC. Residues: CASSLGGRTEVF. The CDR3 in full is CASSLGGRTEVFF.